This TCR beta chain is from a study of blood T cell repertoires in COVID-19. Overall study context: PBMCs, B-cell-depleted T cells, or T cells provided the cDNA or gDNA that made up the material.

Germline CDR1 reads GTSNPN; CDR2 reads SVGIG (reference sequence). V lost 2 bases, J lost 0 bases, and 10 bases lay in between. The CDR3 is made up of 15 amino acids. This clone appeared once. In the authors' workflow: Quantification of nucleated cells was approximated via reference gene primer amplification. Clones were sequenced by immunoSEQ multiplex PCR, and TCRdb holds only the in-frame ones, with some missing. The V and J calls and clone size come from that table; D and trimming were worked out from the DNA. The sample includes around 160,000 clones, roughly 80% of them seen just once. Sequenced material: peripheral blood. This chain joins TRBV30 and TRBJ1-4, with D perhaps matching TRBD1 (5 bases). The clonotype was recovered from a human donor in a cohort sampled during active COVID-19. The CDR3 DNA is TGTGCCTGGAGTTGGGGGGTCCCAACTAATGAAAAACTGTTTTTT. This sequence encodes CAWSWGVPTNEKLFF.